Sequencing of this T cell receptor (beta chain) was carried out in a study of shared T cell receptors in the human thymus. The repertoire was sequenced with immunoSEQ multiplex PCR; TCRdb's copy has only in-frame clones and lacks some. The repertoire includes 720,000 or so clones, roughly 88% of them detected once, and more than 0.008% sits in the top ten. Trimming removed 5 bases from V and 4 bases from J; junction bases left unmatched: 12. The CDR3 consists of 16 residues. CDR1 SNHLY and CDR2 FYNNEI come from the germline V gene. The data were also submitted as part of a second study, on human thymus T cells. That report adds: Donors were healthy Finnish babies undergoing corrective operations for congenital heart defects. From resections taken during corrective heart surgery, the thymus tissue was obtained. Thymic and blood repertoires seemed to favor certain V and J genes. Unrelated people showed highly overlapping thymic repertoires, related research reported.

The V call is TRBV2, the J call TRBJ1-2; 8 bases are a match to TRBD1. Material: thymocytes. This clonotype originated in a girl under three years old with a congenital heart defect. Written as DNA, the CDR3 is TGTGCCAGCAGTTCGGGACAGGTGATGAGAGCCTATGGCTACACCTTC. It codes for CASSSGQVMRAYGYTF.